The clone carrying this T cell receptor beta chain was found a few times. As yet, its antigen is unknown. Built from TCR beta cDNA, the libraries had unique molecular identifiers in them. cDNA molecules numbering roughly 0.5 million came from approximately 1 to 10 million T cells. One entry per CDR3 protein results from TCRdb running MiXCR on the PCR reads. This sample has 750,000 to 900,000 distinct CDR3 sequences, with 35% to 55% found just once. The data belong to a study of post-analysis software for immune sequencing data. Study summary: In terms of disease course, relapsing-remitting, secondary progressive and progressive-relapsing multiple sclerosis were included.

V shed 5 bases and J shed 5 bases, with 16 bases lying between them. This CDR3 region has 15 residues. The V gene's germline CDR1 is SGHTA and CDR2 FQGTGA. Overall study findings and caveats: Significantly lower normalized Chao1 diversity was found in patients with multiple sclerosis relative to controls. TRBV5-6, TRBV5-1 and TRBV20-1 belonged to a set of roughly five TRBV segments that were more frequent in patients than controls.

Source material: blood. The TCR was taken from a girl between 10 and 17 years old with multiple sclerosis. J is TRBJ2-1 and V is TRBV7-3; the D gene is possibly TRBD2 (6 bases). The CDR3 reads CASSPSGAVHNEQFF. CDR3 nucleotide sequence: TGTGCCAGCAGCCCGTCGGGAGCGGTCCACAATGAGCAGTTCTTC.